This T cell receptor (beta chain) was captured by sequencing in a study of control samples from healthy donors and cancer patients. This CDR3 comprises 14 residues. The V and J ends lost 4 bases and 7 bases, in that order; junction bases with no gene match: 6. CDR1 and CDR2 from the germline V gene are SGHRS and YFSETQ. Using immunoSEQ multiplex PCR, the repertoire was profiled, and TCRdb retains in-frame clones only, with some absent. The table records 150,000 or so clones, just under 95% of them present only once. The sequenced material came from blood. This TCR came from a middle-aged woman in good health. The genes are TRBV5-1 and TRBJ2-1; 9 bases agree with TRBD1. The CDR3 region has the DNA TGCGCCAGCAGCCAGGGACAGGGCGGAAATGAGCAGTTCTTC. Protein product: CASSQGQGGNEQFF. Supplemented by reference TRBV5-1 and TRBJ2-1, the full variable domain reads KAGVTQTPRYLIKTRGQQVTLSCSPISGHRSVSWYQQTPGQGLQFLFEYFSETQRNKGNFPGRFSGRQFSNSRSEMNVSTLELGDSALYLCASSQGQGGNEQFFGPGTRLTVL.